These 27 T cell receptor beta chains were all obtained from the same sample, sequenced in a study of CD8 T cells in Susac syndrome. Random hexamers were used to reverse transcribe 0.5 to 1 ug of RNA. Via MiXCR, TCRdb re-called the immunoSEQ multiplex PCR reads, giving one row per CDR3 protein. This table has 100,000 to 150,000 distinct CDR3 sequences, around 85% appearing once. Sequencing was carried out using CD8+ T cells from PBMCs. The receptors were sampled from a human donor with multiple sclerosis.

The chain couples TRBV29-1 to TRBJ1-2; no definite D call. The CDR3 totals 11 residues. CDR1 and CDR2 (germline): SQVTM, ANQGSEA. The ends were cut back, 1 base at V and 7 bases at J, with 7 bases in the middle. The DNA of the CDR3 is TGCAGCGTTGAAGGCCAGCTTGGCTACACCTTC. Translation: CSVEGQLGYTF.

This clonotype was detected a few times. The chain uses TRBV27 and TRBJ2-7, with D unclear. The CDR3 totals 11 residues. Deletions cut 4 bases from V and 3 bases from J, with 4 bases between. Per germline, CDR1 MNHEY and CDR2 SMNVEV (reference sequence). CDR3 in DNA: TGTGCCAGCAGTTCCCGCTACGAGCAGTACTTC. This translates into CASSSRYEQYF.

J is TRBJ2-3 and V is TRBV24-1; 15 positions match TRBD2. Losses at the gene ends were 4 bases for V and 1 base for J; bases not matched to a gene: 5. The CDR3 is 18 residues long. Per the germline V gene, CDR1 is KGHDR and CDR2 is SFDVKD. Written as DNA, the CDR3 is TGTGCCACCAGTGACCGGACTAGCGGGAGGGCCGGCACAGATACGCAGTATTTT. Translation: CATSDRTSGRAGTDTQYF.

This chain's CDR3 is CASSYIRDRYYEQYV. The CDR3 nucleotides are TGTGCCAGCAGTTACATCAGGGACAGATACTACGAGCAGTACGTC. The chain carries TRBV28 and TRBJ2-7, with TRBD1 matching over 7 bases. J gave up 3 bases and V 4 bases, and 9 bases lay outside the gene matches. There are 15 residues in the CDR3. Per germline, CDR1 MDHEN and CDR2 SYDVKM.

The gene calls are TRBV11-2 and TRBJ1-2, with TRBD1 as a possible D gene (6 bases). CDR1 is SGHAT, CDR2 FQNNGV, per germline. The germline V and J ends were trimmed by 0 bases and 4 bases, with 15 bases remaining between them. This CDR3 region has 16 residues. The CDR3 DNA reads as TGTGCCAGCAGCTTAGATGCATCAGGGGCTGGCTATGGCTACACCTTC. Residues: CASSLDASGAGYGYTF.

This CDR3 is CSVGGTEAFF. In DNA, the CDR3 is TGCAGCGTTGGAGGAACTGAAGCTTTCTTT. The chain carries TRBV29-1 and TRBJ1-1; D call uncertain. This CDR3 is 10 amino acids long. Germline-derived CDR1 and CDR2 are SQVTM and ANQGSEA. Trimming stripped 4 bases from V and 5 bases from J, with 5 bases between. Looking up the rest from reference TRBV29-1 and TRBJ1-1 gives the full variable domain: SAVISQKPSRDICQRGTSLTIQCQVDSQVTMMFWYRQQPGQSLTLIATANQGSEATYESGFVIDKFPISRPNLTFSTLTVSNMSPEDSSIYLCSVGGTEAFFGQGTRLTVV.

The chain is built from TRBV6-1 and TRBJ1-5; no firm D call. Trimming pared 4 bases from V and 3 bases from J, leaving 10 bases between. Germline CDR1 is MNHNS and CDR2 is SASEGT. The CDR3 runs to 14 residues. The CDR3 DNA follows: TGTGCCAGCAGTGTTCGGCAGTTCAATCAGCCCCAGCATTTT. Protein product: CASSVRQFNQPQHF.

The genes are TRBV10-3 and TRBJ1-2; maybe TRBD1 (6 bases). CDR3 length equals 14 residues. Germline V gene lookup returns CDR1 ENHRY and CDR2 SYGVKD. V was shortened by 2 bases and J by 4 bases, with 11 bases between the two germline ends. The CDR3 nucleotides read TGTGCCATCAGTGAGCCAGGGGTAGGCTATGGCTACACCTTC. Its translation: CAISEPGVGYGYTF.

The rearrangement joins TRBV13 to TRBJ1-5; D is undetermined. The CDR3 length is 14 residues. The V gene's germline CDR1 is PRHDT and CDR2 FYEKMQ (reference sequence). The V end lost 5 bases, the J end lost 0 bases, and 8 bases lay between the germline ends. CDR3 protein: CASSPRGSNQPQHF. As DNA, the CDR3 is TGTGCCAGCAGCCCCCGCGGTAGCAATCAGCCCCAGCATTTT.

The rearrangement links TRBV19 to TRBJ2-2, with no clear D. This CDR3 contains 14 residues. Germline loops: CDR1 LNHDA, CDR2 SQIVND (reference sequence). With 8 bases removed from V and 0 bases from J, the gap between germline ends came to 10 bases. In DNA form, the CDR3 reads TGTGCCAGTTCCCCATACTCGAACACCGGGGAGCTGTTTTTT. Translated, it gives CASSPYSNTGELFF.

In its sample, this clonotype was seen a few times. The J gene is TRBJ1-1, the V gene TRBV4-2; D gene uncertain. This CDR3 has 15 amino acids. CDR1 is LGHNA and CDR2 is YNFKEQ in the germline V gene. The ends were cut back, 4 bases at V and 1 base at J, with 13 bases in the middle. The CDR3 coding sequence is TGTGCCAGCAGCCTGGAGGTAGGAACGAACACTGAAGCTTTCTTT. Translating it yields CASSLEVGTNTEAFF.

The rearrangement uses TRBV30 and TRBJ2-7; D not resolved. Looked up from germline, CDR1 is GTSNPN and CDR2 is SVGIG (reference sequence). The length of the CDR3 is 13 residues. V was trimmed by 2 bases and J by 2 bases, leaving 10 bases between them. CDR3 bases: TGTGCCTGGAGTCCGGGCATAACCTACGAGCAGTACTTC. It translates to CAWSPGITYEQYF.

The chain carries TRBV7-2 and TRBJ2-5; weak D call: TRBD2 (5 bases). V was trimmed by 4 bases and J by 2 bases, leaving 11 bases between them. This CDR3 contains 14 residues. Germline CDR1 reads SGHTA; CDR2 reads FQGNSA. This chain's CDR3 is CASSSDLAQETQYF. Written as DNA, the CDR3 is TGTGCCAGCAGCTCGGACTTGGCGCAAGAGACCCAGTACTTC.

CDR3 sequence (DNA): TGTGCCAGCAGTTACCCGAAAGATGGCTACACCTTC. It encodes CASSYPKDGYTF. This sequence joins TRBV6-2 or TRBV6-3 and TRBJ1-2; no clear D. Germline assignment: CDR1 MNHEY and CDR2 SVGEGT. The CDR3 is 12 residues long. V shed 2 bases and J shed 6 bases, with 7 bases lying between them.

V and J are TRBV3-1 and TRBJ1-1; a weak D match, TRBD1 (6 bases). Germline CDR1 and CDR2: LGHDT and YNNKEL (reference sequence). The V and J ends lost 0 bases and 0 bases respectively, with 20 bases between them. The CDR3 totals 19 residues. CDR3 region: CASSQEFPGGLWMNTEAFF. CDR3 DNA: TGTGCCAGCAGCCAAGAGTTTCCGGGGGGCTTATGGATGAACACTGAAGCTTTCTTT.

A single count supports this clonotype. The chain links TRBV19 to TRBJ2-1; D is undetermined. CDR1 LNHDA and CDR2 SQIVND come from the germline V gene (reference sequence). Trimming stripped 4 bases from V and 8 bases from J, with 12 bases between. The CDR3 has 13 amino acids. CDR3 sequence (DNA): TGTGCCAGTAGTACTGGATTTCGAGATGAGCAGTTCTTC. It codes for CASSTGFRDEQFF.

The chain employs TRBV7-9 and TRBJ1-1; tentatively, D is TRBD1 (6 bases). The CDR3 is 14 amino acids. V dropped 1 base and J dropped 6 bases, with 12 bases sitting between them. Germline V lookup: CDR1 SEHNR, CDR2 FQNEAQ (reference sequence). CDR3 in DNA: TGTGCCAGCAGCTTAGGAAAACAGGGAGCTGAAGCTTTCTTT. Its protein is CASSLGKQGAEAFF.

The genes are TRBV5-4 and TRBJ2-3; 8 bases line up with TRBD2. This CDR3 has 15 residues. Unmatched junction bases numbered 9, after V lost 4 bases and J lost 5 bases. The germline V gene encodes CDR1 SGHNT and CDR2 YYREEE (reference sequence). The CDR3 loop is CASSPWTSSRDTQYF. The CDR3 coding sequence is TGTGCCAGCAGCCCGTGGACTAGCTCTCGAGATACGCAGTATTTT. Together with reference TRBV5-4 and TRBJ2-3, the CDR3 gives the full variable domain: ETGVTQSPTHLIKTRGQQVTLRCSSQSGHNTVSWYQQALGQGPQFIFQYYREEENGRGNFPPRFSGLQFPNYSSELNVNALELDDSALYLCASSPWTSSRDTQYFGPGTRLTVL.

This sequence joins TRBV20-1 and TRBJ2-2; TRBD1 or TRBD2 may be the D gene (5 bases each). Per germline, CDR1 DFQATT and CDR2 SNEGSKA (reference sequence). Trimming pared 3 bases from V and 3 bases from J, leaving 11 bases between. The CDR3 has 14 residues. The DNA for the CDR3 is TGCAGTGCTAGGGGACCCTTGGACACCGGGGAGCTGTTTTTT. Amino acid sequence: CSARGPLDTGELFF.

The CDR3 loop is CASSLIVGTGAETQYF. The CDR3 nucleotides are TGTGCCAGCAGTTTAATCGTAGGGACAGGGGCTGAGACCCAGTACTTC. J is TRBJ2-5 and V is TRBV12-3 or TRBV12-4; 10 bases align to TRBD1. The trim removed 2 bases at V and 5 bases at J, leaving 8 bases unmatched. The CDR3 totals 16 residues.

The chain is built from TRBV11-2 and TRBJ1-2; D is uncertain. The CDR3 has 11 residues. Deletions cut 5 bases from V and 5 bases from J, with 6 bases between. The germline V gene has CDR1 SGHAT and CDR2 FQNNGV. CDR3 sequence reads: CASSGPYGYTF. The CDR3 DNA follows: TGTGCCAGCAGCGGCCCATATGGCTACACCTTC.

The gene calls are TRBV9 and TRBJ2-1, with 13 nucleotides matching TRBD2. Per germline, CDR1 SGDLS and CDR2 YYNGEE. The V gene end was trimmed by 7 bases and the J gene end by 8 bases; junction bases not matched to a gene: 9. CDR3 length: 15 amino acids. The CDR3 nucleotides are TGTGCCAGCGAGACCGGACTAGCGGGAGAGTATGAGCAGTTCTTC. Its translation: CASETGLAGEYEQFF. Looking up the rest from reference TRBV9 and TRBJ2-1 gives the full variable domain: DSGVTQTPKHLITATGQRVTLRCSPRSGDLSVYWYQQSLDQGLQFLIQYYNGEERAKGNILERFSAQQFPDLHSELNLSSLELGDSALYFCASETGLAGEYEQFFGPGTRLTVL.

The chain recombines TRBV24-1 with TRBJ2-1, with no clear D. V lost 1 base, J lost 5 bases, and 8 bases lay in between. Per the germline V gene, CDR1 is KGHDR and CDR2 is SFDVKD. The CDR3 is 14 residues long. The CDR3 is CATSDLSENNEQFF. CDR3 coding DNA: TGTGCCACCAGTGATTTATCCGAAAACAATGAGCAGTTCTTC.

This clonotype is a singleton in its sample. This chain connects TRBV27 to TRBJ2-5; TRBD2 might be the D (6 bases). V gave up 4 bases and J gave up 3 bases, with 18 bases separating them. This CDR3 spans 16 amino acids. In germline, CDR1 is MNHEY, CDR2 SMNVEV (reference sequence). CDR3 sequence (DNA): TGTGCCAGCAGTTCAACCGGGACTCAAAGGGAAGAGACCCAGTACTTC. Its protein is CASSSTGTQREETQYF.

This chain links TRBV13 with TRBJ2-3; possibly TRBD2 for D (6 bases). Between the trimmed V and J ends, which lost 3 bases and 0 bases, there was a span of 13 bases. This CDR3 has 16 amino acids. CDR1 and CDR2 from the germline V gene are PRHDT and FYEKMQ (reference sequence). CDR3 amino acids: CASSFLAEISTDTQYF. The CDR3 nucleotides read TGTGCCAGCAGCTTCTTAGCGGAAATTAGCACAGATACGCAGTATTTT.

The gene calls are TRBV19 and TRBJ2-1, with 9 bases that match TRBD2. The ends lost 1 base at V and 8 bases at J; junction bases unmatched: 0. Germline lookup yields CDR1 LNHDA and CDR2 SQIVND (reference sequence). This CDR3 contains 13 residues. The CDR3 region is CASSIGTSDEQFF. The CDR3 DNA reads as TGTGCCAGTAGTATAGGGACTAGCGATGAGCAGTTCTTC.

The rearrangement uses TRBV6-2 or TRBV6-3 and TRBJ2-7, with D perhaps being TRBD1 or TRBD2 (5 bases each). This CDR3 spans 12 amino acids. V gave up 2 bases and J gave up 6 bases, with 8 bases separating them. CDR1 and CDR2 from the germline V gene are MNHEY and SVGEGT. The CDR3 coding sequence is TGTGCCAGCAGTTACACCGGGGCCGAGCAGTACTTC. Protein: CASSYTGAEQYF.